The entry that follows covers one TCR beta chain sequence. It has no known antigen specificity. It has no much larger one-base neighbor in the sample; base qualities were not kept. Its CDR3 holds 13 amino acids, cysteine through phenylalanine. The kept DNA is CDR3 alone, 39 bases in frame from the first base. A distance of 11 bases separates the germline ends of V and J, which lose 6 bases and 3 bases respectively. From a lookup of the germline V gene, CDR1 and CDR2 are SGHAT and FQNNGV. The cohort comprised some 700 healthy bone marrow donors. Cohort members were all nominally healthy when sampled, although unrecorded immune exposures were likely present. The donor was CMV seropositive and was included in the group of 300 or so seropositive cohort members. Each donor provided a peripheral blood sample, and peripheral blood mononuclear cells were used for TCR beta sequencing. Genomic DNA was extracted from the blood cell samples with the Qiagen DNeasy Blood Extraction Kit.

The source of the sample is a study of cytomegalovirus exposure and HLA in healthy donors (TCRdb year 2017). With regard to the full study: An earlier analysis of roughly 500 of the donors reported approximately 300 Gb of sequence data and around 100 million unique TCR beta sequences obtained from roughly 180 million T cells. Donor age, sex, ethnicity and CMV serostatus were compiled alongside the repertoire data. On average, over 200,000 unique TCR beta nucleotide sequences were sequenced per donor among a few hundred genotyped donors of the cohort, with 15% to 20% of those sequences being non-productive. In addition to the first cohort of approximately 650 subjects, a separate validation cohort of about 120 different subjects was used. All discovery cohort repertoires had been generated on a single sequencing platform. Using immunosequencing, the study profiled T cell repertoires from 500 to 800 subjects and related those repertoires to cytomegalovirus serostatus. High-throughput TCR immunosequencing, statistical association of individual TCRs with disease status, and machine learning were combined to predict cytomegalovirus infection status. Of the 398 genotyped donors, around 81% fell in the genetic ancestry cluster associated with self-reported Caucasian donors. Four to six DR-DQ haplotypes were handled as single units for association and clustering because linkage in the cohort was strong. Approximately 300 gigabases of sequencing data and 78 million or so unique TCR sequences were included in an early release covering roughly 600 HLA-typed donors. In an earlier analysis of 587 of the donors, high-throughput TCR beta sequencing was used to judge whether each TCR beta V gene segment behaved as functional or pseudogenic. Both class I and class II loci were covered by HLA typing, at four-digit resolution. In the later analysis, no new phenotypic data were used to find candidate immune exposures; instead, reliance was placed on TCR beta sequences and their occurrence across donors. A later analysis re-examined previously published TCR beta repertoires from roughly 650 donors and added high-resolution HLA genotyping to investigate patterns of TCR occurrence. A later genetic analysis used genome-wide SNP genotypes for about 60% of the roughly 700 donors, treating that subset as a discovery cohort. The study was designed to test whether signatures of past pathogen exposure could be identified by cataloging public T cell receptors. The number of typed donors differed by locus: about 629-640 for A, B, C, DRB1 and DQB1; approximately 520 for DQA1; around 580 for DPA1; and some 450 for DPB1. General conclusions and limits of the study: Most TCR sequences were seen in very few donors, while some public TCRs were found in many individuals. In an earlier analysis of about 600 of the donors, most TCR beta V segments appeared in productive rearrangements about 87% or about 30% of the time, broadly matching IMGT annotations. A few of the identified cytomegalovirus-associated TCR beta chains were confirmed in vitro to be specific for cytomegalovirus antigens. In both the original and validation cohorts, the classifier was reported to diagnose cytomegalovirus status with high specificity and sensitivity. The presence/absence analyses assumed that sequencing depth was roughly uniform across donors, and that assumption may not be true. A further reported finding was that TCR beta sequences accurately predicted the HLA-A and HLA-B alleles for most subjects in the first cohort. In a later analysis, most CMV-associated TCR beta chains were found to appear HLA-restricted, with HLA associations seemingly driven largely by CMV exposure. A cluster of highly shared sequence variants was judged likely to represent a technical artifact of the sequencing pipeline. Specific HLA alleles were associated with some 15,000 TCR beta sequences at a false discovery rate of 0.05 in a later analysis. The earlier analysis of fewer than 750 of the donors excluded roughly 17 rarely observed V segments, including chromosome 9 orphons, because counts were too low. According to a later analysis, TCR association rates differed among HLA loci, with DRB1 alleles showing the most associated TCRs and HLA-C alleles showing the fewest. According to a later genetic analysis, donors in an Asian-associated ancestry cluster had fewer N-insertions in productive TCRs than the approximately 700-donor mean. Correlated functional status among segregating V segments might be attributable to linkage disequilibrium, but an unknown experimental factor could not be ruled out. Because the 87-base-pair reads could not distinguish some IMGT-functional V segments, including TRBV6-2 and TRBV6-3, those segments were excluded. In a later genetic analysis, a missense DCLRE1C variant was associated with V-gene and J-gene trimming of TCR beta chains, and the association was replicated in an independent cohort. The study gave a list of some 150 TCR beta chains associated with cytomegalovirus. It was suggested by the authors that the approach could potentially be generalized to other disease states and immunological phenotypes. When HLA alleles, especially DR and DQ, strongly co-occurred, attributing TCR associations to individual alleles was difficult. Only TCR beta chains were sequenced in this cohort, and the absence of alpha or paired-chain data limited detectable features. For the cohort, immune exposure information was limited to CMV serostatus. In a later analysis, HLA-associated TCR beta chains showed more clonal expansion and lower generation probabilities than non-associated chains that were equally common. Because some donors lacked HLA typing at each locus, the association tests relied only on the typed subset. In a later analysis, several top co-occurrence clusters were reported to appear linked to parvovirus B19, influenza, CMV and Epstein-Barr virus.

Library preparation was by the immunoSEQ multiplex PCR assay. For the multiplex PCR, a mixture combining 60 forward primers for TCR Vbeta segments and 13 reverse primers for TCR Jbeta segments was used. The CDR3 region of rearranged TCR beta genes was amplified from genomic DNA by a multiplex PCR assay. The Illumina HiSeq System was used to sequence the amplified TCR beta libraries as 87-base-pair reads. Per the original workflow: A later analysis counted approximately 76 million unique TCR beta chains across the 550 to 750 repertoires, and around 12 million of these chains were shared by at least two donors. Raw reads were error-corrected and collapsed into unique sequences by a nearest-neighbor algorithm in which closely related sequences were merged to remove PCR and sequencing errors. Alignment of CDR3 sequences to IMGT reference sequences was used to assign V, D and J gene segments. For a sequence to be retained, a match of at least six nucleotides was required to both a V gene segment and a J gene segment. Rearrangements were classified as productive when the CDR3 lacked stop codons and remained in frame with V and J, and all other rearrangements were classified as non-productive. CDR3 was defined according to IMGT convention as the region running from the second conserved V-encoded cysteine to the conserved J-encoded phenylalanine. Sequences without an unambiguous match to a single V gene segment were excluded from the earlier analysis of approximately 560 of the donors. An earlier analysis of 450 to 650 of the donors called V segments functional above 56.7% productive rearrangements and segregating when the between-donor standard deviation exceeded 5%. A statistical classification framework was built for diagnosing cytomegalovirus status from the catalog of TCR beta chain sequences. In a later analysis, V and J genes were assigned by comparing TCR nucleotide sequences against IMGT/GENE-DB human TR gene sequences. Using the TCRdist pipeline, a later analysis assigned CDR3 sequences along with most-parsimonious VDJ recombination scenarios. In a later analysis, each TCR beta chain was defined by its CDR3 amino acid sequence together with its V-gene family, and reads lacking a unique V-gene family were excluded. As a way to deal with suspected cross-contamination and a sequencing artifact, a later analysis dropped roughly 620 nucleotide sequences that were highly shared and had low generation probability. For each public chain, a later analysis derived a clonal expansion index from normalized ranks of inferred template counts within each repertoire. In a later analysis, generation probabilities were computed with a VDJ recombination model fitted to out-of-frame rearrangements, and the resulting probabilities were checked against IGoR. In a later analysis, hypergeometric tests were used to score TCR-TCR, TCR-HLA and TCR-CMV co-occurrence, with a repertoire-size bias correction applied to TCR pairs. In a later analysis, false discovery rates were estimated by permuting HLA or CMV assignments 20 times. In a later analysis, co-occurring TCRs were grouped with DBSCAN, and TCRdist sequence similarity was added when clustering was performed within HLA-allele-positive subsets. Co-occurrence clustering excluded repertoires with fewer than 30,000 or more than 120,000 public chains, plus five with anomalous nucleotide sharing. In its TCRdb copy, this immuneACCESS table keeps in-frame sequences only and misses some clones. Where compared with another copy, unresolved V genes explain less than half of these, and the others have no known cause. The DNA was the basis for D and trimming; V, J and clone size are from that table. In this sample the table shows 100,000 to 150,000 clones, roughly 73% of which occur a single time. The top ten constitute about 4.3% of the sample.

The specimen was PBMCs. The chain is made from TRBV11-2 and TRBJ1-2; tentative D gene TRBD1, with 6 bases matching. This clonotype was sampled from a man aged 60 to 75 in good health and CMV-seropositive. The sequenced DNA is TGTGCCAGCAGTGAGGACAGCTACTATGGCTACACCTTC. Its translation reads: CASSEDSYYGYTF. Full variable domain (CDR3 extended with the reference TRBV11-2 and TRBJ1-2 proteins): EAGVAQSPRYKIIEKRQSVAFWCNPISGHATLYWYQQILGQGPKLLIQFQNNGVVDDSQLPKDRFSAERLKGVDSTLKIQPAKLEDSAVYLCASSEDSYYGYTFGSGTRLTVV.